A selection of T cell receptor beta chains follows, all from one sample in a study of shared clonotypes between healthy human individuals. Sequenced by immunoSEQ multiplex PCR; TCRdb stores in-frame clones only, minus some. The sample lists approximately 340,000 clones; 74% were seen once. The sequenced sample consisted of memory CD4+ T cells sorted from blood. These receptors were obtained from a man aged 25 to 40 in good health. CDR3s include the opening cysteine and the closing phenylalanine or tryptophan. The D gene is left open where the match is weak. Size is omitted from some rows. Given values are once, few, many or a class for expanded clones.

>-|TRBV5-1|-
CASSLRGAGYEQYF
>TRBD2|TRBV13|-
CASSPAGGSVDTQYF
>-|TRBV15|-
CATSKGGGTDTQYF
>-|TRBV18|few
CASSAWRSGEGNTIYF
>-|TRBV30|-
CAWSRSYEQYF
>TRBD1|TRBV7-9|-
CASSLGQGIDYGYTF
>TRBD2|TRBV5-4|-
CASSLYLAGDNEQFF
>-|TRBV2|-
CASSEEAGAKNIQYF
>-|TRBV27|-
CASSALGGQETQYF
>TRBD1|TRBV7-8|-
CASSLGLTGGSNTQYF
>TRBD1|TRBV6-1|-
CASIPGGVGELFF
>-|TRBV6-1|-
CASYRQNTGELFF
>TRBD2|TRBV6-5|-
CASKRDDTYNEQFF
>TRBD1|TRBV5-5|-
CASSSNGGQGMGTQYF
>TRBD2|TRBV6-1|few
CASSASGGEYEQYF
>-|TRBV27|-
CASRPGAGLNTQYF
>-|TRBV7-3|-
CASSLGAAYNEQFF
>-|TRBV14|-
CASSQDESFRPDTQYF
>TRBD1|TRBV4-2|-
CASAQGAQETQYF
>-|TRBV18|few
CASSPQSEQYF
>-|TRBV27|once
CATSLTSSGQKPYEQYF
>-|TRBV2|-
CASSSPAGRVLNNQPQHF
>-|TRBV11-2|-
CASRGWRGRIYEQYF
>-|TRBV2|-
CASSYDTEAFF
>-|TRBV2|-
CASSWAAEFNSPLHF
>-|TRBV15|-
CATSRAGPGEKLFF
>-|TRBV28|-
CASSLGWTVPGNTIYF
>TRBD2|TRBV6-4|-
CASSNGLAGNEQFF
>-|TRBV18|-
CASSPGNDEQFF
>-|TRBV5-1|-
CASRVSSNQPQHF
>TRBD1|TRBV12-5|-
CASGLTGAHYSYTF
>-|TRBV10-2|-
CASSVGYTGELFF
>TRBD2|TRBV6-1|-
CASSAKAPGLAGFETQYF
>-|TRBV7-2|few
CASSLQGSSEAFF
>TRBD2|TRBV15|-
CATSRARLAIEQFF
>-|TRBV6-1|few
CASSQRAGELFF
>-|TRBV15|-
CATSRVVEETQYF